There are a few counts of the clone carrying this T cell receptor (beta chain). Its antigen remains unknown. Amplification of TCR beta CDR3 regions used RNA as the template. Using the HTBI primer set, a first-round RT-PCR was run on the TCR CDR3. TCRdb used MiXCR to reprocess the multiplex PCR reads, holding one entry per CDR3 protein. Of 600,000 or so distinct CDR3 sequences listed, 35% to 55% were seen once; the top ten hold roughly 8.2%. Germline CDR1 reads SGHTA; CDR2 reads FQGNSA. The V gene lost 7 bases and the J gene lost 5 bases, with 20 bases spanning the gap. The CDR3 has 15 amino acids. This entry is derived from a study of T cells in Graves' hyperthyroidism and ophthalmopathy. Study-wide findings and caveats: Ophthalmopathy, as predicted by the model, came a median about seven months after the prediction. Most thyroid-expanded clonotypes above 0.001 were also found in blood.

This receptor was identified in a young woman with Graves' hyperthyroidism. The specimen was peripheral blood or thyroid tissue (not recorded which). The chain uses TRBV7-2 and TRBJ2-5; the D is unclear. CDR3 region: CASILDDGRWETQYF. In DNA form, the CDR3 reads TGTGCCAGCATCCTAGACGACGGACGCTGGGAGACCCAGTACTTC.